One and the same sample provided the 3 T cell receptor beta chains below, sequenced in a study of blood T cell repertoires in COVID-19. Repertoires were generated with immunoSEQ multiplex PCR, while TCRdb's copy carries only in-frame clones and drops some. The data contain about 170,000 clones, about 85% of them singletons. Sequencing used peripheral blood. Receptors were obtained from a man in his 60s who had recovered from COVID-19.

This chain links TRBV19 with TRBJ2-1; perhaps TRBD1 as D (5 bases). Trimming removed 6 bases from V and 6 bases from J, with 9 bases in between. The length of the CDR3 is 12 residues. The germline CDR1 and CDR2 sequences are LNHDA and SQIVND (reference sequence). The CDR3 DNA reads TGTGCCAGTAGGTGGGGCCCCAATGAGCAGTTCTTC. Translation gives CASRWGPNEQFF.

The J gene is TRBJ2-7, the V gene TRBV5-1; TRBD1 matches 10 bases. The trim removed 4 bases at V and 0 bases at J, leaving 4 bases unmatched. Germline CDR1 reads SGHRS; CDR2 reads YFSETQ. The CDR3 is made up of 15 amino acids. The CDR3 DNA is TGCGCCAGCAGCGCGGACAGGGGGAGCTCCTACGAGCAGTACTTC. Protein sequence: CASSADRGSSYEQYF.

The chain couples TRBV7-9 to TRBJ2-1, with D unresolved. CDR1 SEHNR and CDR2 FQNEAQ come from the germline V gene (reference sequence). The V and J ends lost 5 bases and 5 bases respectively, with 10 bases between them. This CDR3 comprises 13 residues. CDR3 DNA: TGTGCCAGCAGCACAATCGCCGACAATGAGCAGTTCTTC. Translating it yields CASSTIADNEQFF.